Each of the 5 T cell receptor beta chains below was sequenced from the same sample in a study of regulatory T cells in long-lasting Graves disease. Described time point: persistent/refractory GD, antithyroid drugs over 5 years with positive TRAb. The TCR library was prepared using RNA isolated from PBMCs. In building TCR beta libraries, iRepertoire HTBI primers were used together with Arm-PCR of CDR3 regions. TCRdb ran MiXCR on the multiplex PCR reads and lists one entry per CDR3 protein. The table records a few hundred thousand distinct CDR3 sequences, 22% of them present only once. The starting material was peripheral blood mononuclear cells (PBMCs), obtained when the disease was refractory, from a patient treated with antithyroid drugs. The origin of the receptors is a female donor with Graves disease.

In nucleotides, the CDR3 is TGTGCCAGCAGGGGTCTACTCACAGGCTCTGGGGCCAACGTCCTGACTTTC. This encodes CASRGLLTGSGANVLTF. This chain connects TRBV25-1 to TRBJ2-6; TRBD1 might be the D (5 bases). V gave up 6 bases and J gave up 0 bases, with 15 bases separating them. The CDR3 is made up of 17 amino acids. The germline V gene has CDR1 MGHDK and CDR2 SYGVNS.

This clonotype has ten or more counts. The chain is built from TRBV18 and TRBJ1-4, with 7 bases that match TRBD1. Germline V gene data show CDR1 as KGHSH and CDR2 as LQKENI. V shed 2 bases and J 6 bases; nucleotides not matched to a gene: 6. This CDR3 contains 15 residues. The CDR3 protein is CASSPKTGTDEKLFF. Written as DNA, the CDR3 is TGTGCCAGCTCACCAAAGACAGGGACGGATGAAAAACTGTTTTTT.

The chain combines TRBV15 with TRBJ2-5; D gene uncertain. Trimming cost V 0 bases and J 5 bases, with 10 bases left between them. CDR1 is LNHNV, CDR2 YYDKDF, per germline (reference sequence). The CDR3 contains 14 residues. This chain's CDR3 is CATSRDYSSETQYF. The DNA of the CDR3 is TGTGCCACCAGCAGAGATTATAGTTCGGAGACCCAGTACTTC.

The gene calls are TRBV4-1 and TRBJ1-1, with a weak D call TRBD1 (6 bases). CDR3 size: 14 residues. V was shortened by 1 base and J by 7 bases, with 13 bases between the two germline ends. Germline V gene data show CDR1 as MGHRA and CDR2 as YSYEKL. The CDR3 region is CASSQAPGAGEAFF. The CDR3 nucleotides read TGCGCCAGCAGCCAAGCTCCAGGGGCGGGTGAAGCTTTCTTT.

This clonotype appeared a few times. The V and J genes are TRBV6-1 and TRBJ1-5; the D is unclear. The CDR3 totals 15 residues. Germline CDR1 is MNHNS and CDR2 is SASEGT. V lost 5 bases and J 5 bases, leaving 16 bases between the germline ends. Here the CDR3 reads CASSRTAESYQPQHF. The CDR3 coding sequence is TGTGCCAGCAGTCGGACCGCCGAGTCCTATCAGCCCCAGCATTTT.